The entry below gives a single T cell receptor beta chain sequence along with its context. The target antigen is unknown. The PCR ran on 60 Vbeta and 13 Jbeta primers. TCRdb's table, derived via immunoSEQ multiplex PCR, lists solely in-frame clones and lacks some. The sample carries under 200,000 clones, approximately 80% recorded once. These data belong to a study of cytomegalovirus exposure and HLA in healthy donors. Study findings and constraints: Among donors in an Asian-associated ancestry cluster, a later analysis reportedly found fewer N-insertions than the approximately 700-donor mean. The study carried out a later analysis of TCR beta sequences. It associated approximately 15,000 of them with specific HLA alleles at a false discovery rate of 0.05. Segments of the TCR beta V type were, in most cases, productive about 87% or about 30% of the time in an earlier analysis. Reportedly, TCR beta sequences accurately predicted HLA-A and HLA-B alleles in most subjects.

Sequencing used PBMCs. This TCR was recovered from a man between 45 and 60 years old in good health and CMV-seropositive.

In nucleotides, the CDR3 is TGTGCCAGCAGCTTAGAGGGGACAGGGGTATATGGCTACACCTTC. Protein product: CASSLEGTGVYGYTF. J is TRBJ1-2 and V is TRBV7-9; 10 nucleotides line up with TRBD1. Germline V gene lookup returns CDR1 SEHNR and CDR2 FQNEAQ (reference sequence). The CDR3 is made up of 15 amino acids. J was trimmed by 5 bases and V by 1 base; bases with no gene match: 4.